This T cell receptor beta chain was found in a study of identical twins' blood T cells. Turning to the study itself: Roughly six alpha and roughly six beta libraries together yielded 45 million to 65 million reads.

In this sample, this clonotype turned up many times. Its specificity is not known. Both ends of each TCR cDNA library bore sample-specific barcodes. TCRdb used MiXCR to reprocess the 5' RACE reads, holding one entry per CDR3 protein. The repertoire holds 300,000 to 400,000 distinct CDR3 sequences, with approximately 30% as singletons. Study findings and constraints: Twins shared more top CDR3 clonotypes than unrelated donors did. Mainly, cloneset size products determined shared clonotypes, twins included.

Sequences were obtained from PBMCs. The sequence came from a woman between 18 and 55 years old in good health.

This CDR3 is CSARGQGYTEAFF. The DNA of the CDR3 is TGCAGTGCCAGGGGACAGGGGTATACTGAAGCTTTCTTT. The rearrangement links TRBV20-1 to TRBJ1-1, with 10 bases that match TRBD1. V was clipped by 6 bases and J by 5 bases; unmatched bases: 6. Per germline, CDR1 DFQATT and CDR2 SNEGSKA (reference sequence). The CDR3 runs 13 residues.